This T cell receptor (beta chain) was recorded in a study of OX40 agonist ivuxolimab in advanced cancers. Study overall: Enrolled patients in dose escalation had cancers that were hepatocellular carcinoma, melanoma, renal cell or head and neck cancer. Study-wide points: CD4+ and CD8+ blood T cells expanded clonally by week 6 at 0.1 to 3.0 mg/kg. Antigen targets of the expanded peripheral T cells went undetermined.

Profiling relied on immunoSEQ multiplex PCR, and the TCRdb table lists in-frame clones only, not all of them. Counted here are about 40,000 clones, approximately 85% occurring once; the ten biggest clones make up about 17%. Comment on this clone: Its antigen is currently unknown.

The length of the CDR3 is 14 residues. V dropped 5 bases and J dropped 5; count of bases not matched to a gene: 6. The germline V gene encodes CDR1 SGDLS and CDR2 YYNGEE. The source is an adult with an advanced solid tumor such as melanoma, head and neck, liver or kidney cancer. The chain joins TRBV9 to TRBJ1-5; 8 bases align to TRBD1. Sequencing used CD4+ or CD8+ T cells sorted from blood, obtained in a trial of the OX40 agonist ivuxolimab. CDR3 nucleotide sequence: TGTGCCAGCAGTGGGACAGGCACCTATCAGCCCCAGCATTTT. This sequence encodes CASSGTGTYQPQHF.